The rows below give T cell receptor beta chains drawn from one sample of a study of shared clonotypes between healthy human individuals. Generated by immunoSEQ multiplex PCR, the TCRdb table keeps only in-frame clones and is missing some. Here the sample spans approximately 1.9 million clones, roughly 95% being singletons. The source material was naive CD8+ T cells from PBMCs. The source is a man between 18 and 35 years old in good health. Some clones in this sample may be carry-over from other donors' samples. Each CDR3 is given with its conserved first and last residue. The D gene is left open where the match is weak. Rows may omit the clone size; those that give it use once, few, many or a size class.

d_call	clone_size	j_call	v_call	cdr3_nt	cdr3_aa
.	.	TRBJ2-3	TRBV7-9	TGTGCCAGCAGCTTAACTGGGACTAGCACAGATACGCAGTATTTT	CASSLTGTSTDTQYF
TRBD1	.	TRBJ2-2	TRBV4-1	TGCGCCAGCAGCCTGGGACAGGGTAACACCGGGGAGCTGTTTTTT	CASSLGQGNTGELFF
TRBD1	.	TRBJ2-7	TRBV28	TGTGCCAGCAGTTTCGGGGGACAGGAGTACCCCTACGAGCAGTACTTC	CASSFGGQEYPYEQYF
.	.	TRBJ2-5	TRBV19	TGTGCCAGCAGGGGTATGGGGTCCCAAGAGACCCAGTACTTC	CASRGMGSQETQYF
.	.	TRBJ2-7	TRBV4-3	TGCGCCAGCAGCCAAGATCGTAGGGGCGTCGAGCAGTACTTC	CASSQDRRGVEQYF
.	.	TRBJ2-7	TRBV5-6	TGTGCCAGCAGCTTGGTCTACAGGGACACCTACGAGCAGTACTTC	CASSLVYRDTYEQYF
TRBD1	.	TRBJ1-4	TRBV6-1	TGTGCCACCCGACAGGGTTGGGGGGAAAAACTGTTTTTT	CATRQGWGEKLFF
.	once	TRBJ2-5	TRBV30	TGTGCCTGGAGTGACACAGGAACGGGGGAGCAGTACTTC	CAWSDTGTGEQYF
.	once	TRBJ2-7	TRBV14	TGTGCCAGCAGCCAAGGTACAATGGTTTCCCACGAGCAGTACTTC	CASSQGTMVSHEQYF
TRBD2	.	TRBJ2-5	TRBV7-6	TGTGCCAGCAGCTTAGCACTAGCGGGAGAAGAGACCCAGTACTTC	CASSLALAGEETQYF
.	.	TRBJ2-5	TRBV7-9	TGTGCCAGCAGCTTAGTGGGAGGACAAGAGACCCAGTACTTC	CASSLVGGQETQYF
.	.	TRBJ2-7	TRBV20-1	TGCAGTGCTGGTGGGGGTTACGAGCAGTACTTC	CSAGGGYEQYF
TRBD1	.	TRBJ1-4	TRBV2	TGTGCCAGCAGTGAAGAAAAGGGGACAGAAACAACTAATGAAAAACTGTTTTTT	CASSEEKGTETTNEKLFF
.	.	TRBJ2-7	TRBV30	TGTGCCTGGAGAGACTTAGGCTCCTACGAGCAGTACTTC	CAWRDLGSYEQYF
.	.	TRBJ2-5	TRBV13	TGTGCCAGCAGCTTAGTTGTTGGCAAGCAAGAGACCCAGTACTTC	CASSLVVGKQETQYF
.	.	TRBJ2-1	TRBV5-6	TGTGCCAGCAGATCAGATGGCAATGAGCAGTTCTTC	CASRSDGNEQFF